This TCR beta chain was observed in a study of T-cell memory formation after mild COVID-19 (dated by TCRdb to 2020 to 2022). Some background on the complete study: Most TCR sequence clusters were specific to one of the two donors. Longitudinal TCRalpha and TCRbeta repertoire sequencing tracked T-cell clones expanding and contracting after mild COVID-19 in a couple of donors. Two young, previously healthy adult volunteers, one female and one male, were included in the cohort.

V and J lose 3 bases and 0 bases, and a span of 9 bases separates them. CDR1 and CDR2 were assigned from the germline V gene (reference sequence) as LGHDT and YNNKEL. Including cysteine and phenylalanine, the CDR3 has 15 amino acids. The CDR3 DNA has 45 bases and is translated from base 1. TCRdb names Illumina NovaSeq 6000 as the instrument used. Using 5'RACE with constant-segment primers, TCRalpha and TCRbeta cDNA libraries were constructed, with sample barcodes and unique molecular identifiers added in the process. RNA was extracted from every sample with Trizol reagent. Library amplification was performed in two PCR steps, and a second sample barcode and Illumina TruSeq adapters were introduced in the second step. Sequencing of the libraries was done on an Illumina NovaSeq, producing 2 x 150 bp paired-end reads. As for the authors' bioinformatics: With migec v1.2.7, reads were demultiplexed and then collapsed into UMI-guided consensus sequences. Using mixcr v2.1.11, UMI consensuses were aligned to TRA and TRB V and J templates and then assembled into clonotypes. Expanded or contracted clonotypes were those called significant by both edgeR and NoisET, with noise models trained on biological replicates. For edgeR calls, a false discovery rate-adjusted p below 0.01 and a log2 fold-change threshold of 1 were applied. As an exploratory analysis of dynamics, max-normalized trajectories of the 1000 most abundant clonotypes were examined with PCA combined with hierarchical clustering. Separately sequenced CD4+ and CD8+ repertoires were used to assign the CD4 or CD8 phenotype of responding clones. The raw public reads went through TCRdb reprocessing: fastp at Q25, MiXCR clone calling, in-frame beta chains kept. Identical CDR3 protein sequences are pooled into one entry, listed with their most common genes and DNA. TCRdb, not the original authors, processed these V and J calls. Here the sample has roughly 200,000 distinct CDR3 sequences; under 20% occur a single time. Together, the top ten hold about 2% of the sample.

Remarks on this clonotype: What antigen it recognizes has not been identified. Qualities for individual bases were not recorded, and no much larger clone is one base off.

The paper's findings and limits, for the study overall: The detection of some responding clones in pre-infection memory suggests that pre-existing cross-reactive memory T cells joined the SARS-CoV-2 response. SARS-CoV-2 specificity was not confirmed for the second-wave clones peaking on day 37. Contracting CD4+ clones turned up mainly in the CM and EM memory subsets, whereas EMRA was where CD8+ clones were enriched. The study included only a couple of mild cases, and larger cohorts that include severe cases with pre-infection samples were judged to be necessary. Clones contracting from day 15 to 85 had balanced CD4/CD8 phenotypes, while a second wave expanding from day 15 to 37 was biased towards CD4+.

Ficoll-Paque density gradient centrifugation was the method used to isolate PBMCs. The sequence joins TRBV3-1 to TRBJ2-4; TRBD2 is possibly the D segment (6 matching bases). The material sequenced was PBMCs or a T cell subset sorted from them (not recorded which). This clonotype was obtained from an adult woman who had mild COVID-19 (a few samples of this study predate the infection). The sample titles of this study are shuffled in the database, so cell type and time point are left out; the donor was told from shared clones. CDR3 reads: CASSHSGLAKNIQYF. The DNA sequence is TGTGCCAGCAGCCATAGCGGACTAGCCAAAAACATTCAGTACTTC.